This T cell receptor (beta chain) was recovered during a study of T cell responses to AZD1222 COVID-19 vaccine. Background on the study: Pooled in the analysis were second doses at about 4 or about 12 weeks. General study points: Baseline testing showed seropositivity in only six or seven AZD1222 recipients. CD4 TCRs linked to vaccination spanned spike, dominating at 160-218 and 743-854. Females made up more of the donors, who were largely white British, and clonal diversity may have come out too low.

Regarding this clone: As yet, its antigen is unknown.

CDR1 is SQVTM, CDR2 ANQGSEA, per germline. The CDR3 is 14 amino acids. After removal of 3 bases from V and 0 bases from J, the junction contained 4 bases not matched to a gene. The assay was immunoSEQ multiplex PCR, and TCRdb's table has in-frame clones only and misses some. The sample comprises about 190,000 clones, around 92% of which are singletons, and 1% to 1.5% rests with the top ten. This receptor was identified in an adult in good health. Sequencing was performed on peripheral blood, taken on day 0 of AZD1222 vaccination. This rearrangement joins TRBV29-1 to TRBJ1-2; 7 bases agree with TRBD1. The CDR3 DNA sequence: TGCAGCGTTGACGAGCAGGGGGCTAACTATGGCTACACCTTC. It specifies CSVDEQGANYGYTF.